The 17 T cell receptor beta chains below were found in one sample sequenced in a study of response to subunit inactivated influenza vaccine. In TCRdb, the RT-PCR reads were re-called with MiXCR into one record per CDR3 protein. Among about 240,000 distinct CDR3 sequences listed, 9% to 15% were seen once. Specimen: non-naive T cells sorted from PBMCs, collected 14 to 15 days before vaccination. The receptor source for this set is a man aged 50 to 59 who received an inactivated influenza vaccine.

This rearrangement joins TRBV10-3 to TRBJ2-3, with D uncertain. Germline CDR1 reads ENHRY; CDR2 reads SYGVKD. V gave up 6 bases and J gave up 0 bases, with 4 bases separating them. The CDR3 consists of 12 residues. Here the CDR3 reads CAISLSTDTQYF. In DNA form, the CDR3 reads TGTGCCATCAGCCTCAGCACAGATACGCAGTATTTT.

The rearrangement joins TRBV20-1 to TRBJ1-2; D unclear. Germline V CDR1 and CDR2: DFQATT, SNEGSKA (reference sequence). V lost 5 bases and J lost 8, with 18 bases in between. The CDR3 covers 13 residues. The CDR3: CSAPYKNLRGYTF. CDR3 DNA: TGCAGTGCTCCCTACAAAAATTTAAGAGGCTACACCTTC.

CDR3 amino acids: CASSLGRGLNTEAFF. DNA for the CDR3: TGTGCCAGCAGTTTGGGGCGGGGATTGAACACTGAAGCTTTCTTT. The chain recombines TRBV27 with TRBJ1-1; D is possibly TRBD1 (5 bases). The germline V gene has CDR1 MNHEY and CDR2 SMNVEV (reference sequence). The CDR3 extends over 15 amino acids. The V gene lost 3 bases and the J gene lost 0 bases, with 11 bases spanning the gap.

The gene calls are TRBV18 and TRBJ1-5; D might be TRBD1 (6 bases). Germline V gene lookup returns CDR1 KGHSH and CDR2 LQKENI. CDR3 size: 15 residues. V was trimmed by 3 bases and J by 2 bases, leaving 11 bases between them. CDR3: CASSPSGAGNQPQHF. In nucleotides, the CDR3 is TGTGCCAGCTCACCGTCGGGGGCTGGCAATCAGCCCCAGCATTTT.

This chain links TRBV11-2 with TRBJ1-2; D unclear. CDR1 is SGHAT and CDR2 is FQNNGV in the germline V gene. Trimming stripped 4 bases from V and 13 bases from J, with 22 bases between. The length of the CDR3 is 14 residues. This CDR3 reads CASSYGNKALGITF. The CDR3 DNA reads TGTGCCAGCAGCTATGGGAACAAAGCCCTCGGAATCACCTTC.

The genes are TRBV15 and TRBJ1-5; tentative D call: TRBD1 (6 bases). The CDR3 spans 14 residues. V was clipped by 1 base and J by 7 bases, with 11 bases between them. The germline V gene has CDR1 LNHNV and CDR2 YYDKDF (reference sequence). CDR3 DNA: TGTGCCACCAGCAGAGGACGAGGGGGGCAGCCCCAGCATTTT. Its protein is CATSRGRGGQPQHF.

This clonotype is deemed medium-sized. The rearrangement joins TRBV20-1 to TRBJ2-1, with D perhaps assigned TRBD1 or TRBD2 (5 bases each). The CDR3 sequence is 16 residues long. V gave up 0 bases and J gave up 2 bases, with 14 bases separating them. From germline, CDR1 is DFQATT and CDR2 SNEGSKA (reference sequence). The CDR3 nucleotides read TGCAGTGCTAGAGAAGAGGGGACGACGACCTACAATGAGCAGTTCTTC. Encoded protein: CSAREEGTTTYNEQFF.

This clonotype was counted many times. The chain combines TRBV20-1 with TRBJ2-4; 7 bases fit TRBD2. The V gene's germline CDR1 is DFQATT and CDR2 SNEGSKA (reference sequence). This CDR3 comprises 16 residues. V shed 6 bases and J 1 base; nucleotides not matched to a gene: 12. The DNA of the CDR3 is TGCAGTGCCACGCAAGCGGGAAGGCGGGCCAAAAACATTCAGTACTTC. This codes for CSATQAGRRAKNIQYF.

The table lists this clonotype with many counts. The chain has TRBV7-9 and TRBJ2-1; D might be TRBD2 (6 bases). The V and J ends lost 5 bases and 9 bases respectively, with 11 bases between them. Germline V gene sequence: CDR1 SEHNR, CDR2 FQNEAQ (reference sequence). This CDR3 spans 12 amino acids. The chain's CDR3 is CASSTRLGEQFF. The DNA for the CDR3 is TGTGCCAGCAGCACGCGACTAGGTGAGCAGTTCTTC.

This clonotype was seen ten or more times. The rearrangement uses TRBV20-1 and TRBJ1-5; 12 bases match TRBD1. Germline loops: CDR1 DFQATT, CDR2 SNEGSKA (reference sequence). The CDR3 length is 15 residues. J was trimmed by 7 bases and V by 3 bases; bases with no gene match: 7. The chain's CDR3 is CSASDRDRGRQPQHF. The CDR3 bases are TGCAGTGCTAGCGATAGGGACAGGGGGCGCCAGCCCCAGCATTTT.

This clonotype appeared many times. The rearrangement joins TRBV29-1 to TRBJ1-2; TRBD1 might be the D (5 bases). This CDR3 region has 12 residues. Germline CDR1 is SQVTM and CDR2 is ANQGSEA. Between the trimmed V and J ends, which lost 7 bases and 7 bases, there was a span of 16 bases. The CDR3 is CSALGLSFGYTF. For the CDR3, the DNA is TGCAGCGCCCTGGGACTCTCCTTTGGCTACACCTTC.

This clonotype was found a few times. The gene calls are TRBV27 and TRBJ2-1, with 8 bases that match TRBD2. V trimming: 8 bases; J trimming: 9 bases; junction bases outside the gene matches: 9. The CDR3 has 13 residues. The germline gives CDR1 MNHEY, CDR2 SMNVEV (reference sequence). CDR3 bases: TGTGCCAGCGGGACTAGTCTCTTCTGTGAGCAGTTCTTC. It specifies CASGTSLFCEQFF.

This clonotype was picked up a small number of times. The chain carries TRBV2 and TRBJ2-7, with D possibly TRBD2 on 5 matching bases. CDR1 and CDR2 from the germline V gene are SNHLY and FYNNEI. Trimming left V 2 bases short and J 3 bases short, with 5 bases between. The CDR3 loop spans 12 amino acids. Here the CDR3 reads CASSERDYEQYF. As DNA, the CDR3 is TGTGCCAGCAGTGAACGGGACTACGAGCAGTACTTC. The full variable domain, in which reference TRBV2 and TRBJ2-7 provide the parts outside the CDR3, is EPEVTQTPSHQVTQMGQEVILRCVPISNHLYFYWYRQILGQKVEFLVSFYNNEISEKSEIFDDQFSVERPDGSNFTLKIRSTKLEDSAMYFCASSERDYEQYFGPGTRLTVT.

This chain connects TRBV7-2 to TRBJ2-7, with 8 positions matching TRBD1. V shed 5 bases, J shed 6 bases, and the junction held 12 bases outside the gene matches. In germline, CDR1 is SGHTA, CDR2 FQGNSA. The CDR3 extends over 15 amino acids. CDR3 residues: CASSPQVDRAAEQYF. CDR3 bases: TGTGCCAGCAGCCCCCAAGTGGACAGGGCCGCCGAGCAGTACTTC.

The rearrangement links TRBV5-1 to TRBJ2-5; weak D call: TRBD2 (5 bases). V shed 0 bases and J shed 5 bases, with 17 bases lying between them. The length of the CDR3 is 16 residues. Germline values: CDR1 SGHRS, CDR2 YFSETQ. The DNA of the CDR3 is TGCGCCAGCAGCTTGGGCCAATCTAGCTCGACGGAGACCCAGTACTTC. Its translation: CASSLGQSSSTETQYF. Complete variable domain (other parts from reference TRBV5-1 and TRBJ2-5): KAGVTQTPRYLIKTRGQQVTLSCSPISGHRSVSWYQQTPGQGLQFLFEYFSETQRNKGNFPGRFSGRQFSNSRSEMNVSTLELGDSALYLCASSLGQSSSTETQYFGPGTRLLVL.

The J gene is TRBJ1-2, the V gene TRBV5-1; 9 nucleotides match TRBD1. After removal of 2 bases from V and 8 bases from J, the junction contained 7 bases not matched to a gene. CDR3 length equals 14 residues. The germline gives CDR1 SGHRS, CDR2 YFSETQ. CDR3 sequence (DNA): TGCGCCAGCAGCTTAGAACAGGGGGCGATGGGCTACACCTTC. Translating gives CASSLEQGAMGYTF.

CDR3 residues: CASSPSWSGVVGELFF. The CDR3 nucleotides read TGTGCCAGCAGCCCGTCTTGGTCGGGGGTCGTCGGGGAGCTGTTTTTT. This chain uses TRBV28 with TRBJ2-2; tentative D call: TRBD2 (6 bases). Trimming cost V 6 bases and J 7 bases, with 21 bases left between them. Germline lookup yields CDR1 MDHEN and CDR2 SYDVKM. The CDR3 spans 16 residues.